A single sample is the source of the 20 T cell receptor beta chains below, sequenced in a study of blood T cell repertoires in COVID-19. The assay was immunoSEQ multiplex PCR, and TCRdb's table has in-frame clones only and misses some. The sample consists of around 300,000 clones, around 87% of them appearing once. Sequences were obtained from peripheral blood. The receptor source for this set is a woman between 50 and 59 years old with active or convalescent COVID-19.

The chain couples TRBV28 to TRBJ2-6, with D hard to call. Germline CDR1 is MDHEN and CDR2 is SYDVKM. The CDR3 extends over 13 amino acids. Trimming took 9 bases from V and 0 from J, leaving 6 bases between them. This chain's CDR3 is CASRFSGANVLTF. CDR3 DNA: TGTGCCAGTAGATTCTCTGGGGCCAACGTCCTGACTTTC. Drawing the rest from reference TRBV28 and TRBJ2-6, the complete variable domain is DVKVTQSSRYLVKRTGEKVFLECVQDMDHENMFWYRQDPGLGLRLIYFSYDVKMKEKGDIPEGYSVSREKKERFSLILESASTNQTSMYLCASRFSGANVLTFGAGSRLTVL.

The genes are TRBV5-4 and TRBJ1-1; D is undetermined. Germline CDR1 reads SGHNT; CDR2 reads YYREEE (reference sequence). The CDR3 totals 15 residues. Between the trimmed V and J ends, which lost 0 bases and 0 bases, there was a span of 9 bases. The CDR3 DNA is TGTGCCAGCAGCTTGGTAGCCGGTTTGAACACTGAAGCTTTCTTT. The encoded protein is CASSLVAGLNTEAFF.

The CDR3 bases are TGTGCCAGCGAGGGAGTCTATGGCTACACCTTC. Its protein is CASEGVYGYTF. This chain links TRBV28 with TRBJ1-2; D gene ambiguous. This CDR3 comprises 11 residues. Trimming removed 8 bases at V and 4 bases at J, with 8 bases between. Germline CDR1 reads MDHEN; CDR2 reads SYDVKM.

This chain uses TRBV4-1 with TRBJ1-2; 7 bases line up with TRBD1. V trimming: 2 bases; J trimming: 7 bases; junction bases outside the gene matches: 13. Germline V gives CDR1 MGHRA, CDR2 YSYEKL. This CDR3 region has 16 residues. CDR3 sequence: CASSQPRTGGVGGYTF. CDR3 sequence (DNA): TGCGCCAGCAGCCAACCCAGGACAGGAGGAGTGGGTGGCTACACCTTC.

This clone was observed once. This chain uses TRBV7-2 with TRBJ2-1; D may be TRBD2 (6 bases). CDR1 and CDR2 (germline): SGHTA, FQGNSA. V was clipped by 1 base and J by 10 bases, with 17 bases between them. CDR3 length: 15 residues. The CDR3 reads CASSLDGTLPREQFF. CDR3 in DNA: TGTGCCAGCAGCTTAGACGGGACTCTCCCAAGGGAGCAGTTCTTC.

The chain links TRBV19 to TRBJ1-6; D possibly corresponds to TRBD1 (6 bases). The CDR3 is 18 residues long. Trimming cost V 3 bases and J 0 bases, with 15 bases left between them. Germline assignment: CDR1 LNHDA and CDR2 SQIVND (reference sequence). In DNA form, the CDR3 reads TGTGCCAGTAGTATTGGGGGCACAGGGAGCTCCTATAATTCACCCCTCCACTTT. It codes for CASSIGGTGSSYNSPLHF.

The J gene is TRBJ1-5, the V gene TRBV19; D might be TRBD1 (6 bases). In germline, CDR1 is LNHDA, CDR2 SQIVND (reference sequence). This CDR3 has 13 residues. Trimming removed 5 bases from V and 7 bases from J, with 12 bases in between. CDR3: CASSQGSWQPQHF. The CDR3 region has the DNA TGTGCCAGTAGTCAGGGGAGTTGGCAGCCCCAGCATTTT.

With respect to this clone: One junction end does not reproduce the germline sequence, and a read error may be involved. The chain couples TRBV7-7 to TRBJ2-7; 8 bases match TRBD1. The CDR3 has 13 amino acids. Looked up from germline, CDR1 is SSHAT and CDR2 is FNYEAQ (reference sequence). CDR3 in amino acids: CASSLGQDYEQYF. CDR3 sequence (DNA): TGTGCTAGCAGCTTGGGACAGGACTACGAGCAGTACTTC.

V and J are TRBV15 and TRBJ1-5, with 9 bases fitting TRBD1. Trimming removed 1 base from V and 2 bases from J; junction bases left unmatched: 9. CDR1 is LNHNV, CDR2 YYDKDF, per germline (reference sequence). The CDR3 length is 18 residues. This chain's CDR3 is CATSRVGTGRAGNQPQHF. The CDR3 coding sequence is TGTGCCACCAGCAGAGTAGGGACAGGGAGGGCTGGCAATCAGCCCCAGCATTTT.

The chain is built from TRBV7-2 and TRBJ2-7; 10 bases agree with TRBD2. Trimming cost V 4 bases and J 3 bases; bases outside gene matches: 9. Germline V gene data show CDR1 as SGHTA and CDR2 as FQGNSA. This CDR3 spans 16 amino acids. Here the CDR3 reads CASSSGPSGSIYEQYF. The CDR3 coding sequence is TGTGCCAGCAGCTCAGGACCTAGCGGGAGTATCTACGAGCAGTACTTC.

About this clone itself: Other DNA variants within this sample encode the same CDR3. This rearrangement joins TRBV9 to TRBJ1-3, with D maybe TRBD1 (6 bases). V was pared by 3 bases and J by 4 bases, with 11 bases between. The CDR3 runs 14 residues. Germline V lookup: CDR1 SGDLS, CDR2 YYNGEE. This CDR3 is CASSAQGTGNTIYF. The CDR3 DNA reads TGTGCCAGCAGCGCTCAGGGGACCGGAAACACCATATATTTT.

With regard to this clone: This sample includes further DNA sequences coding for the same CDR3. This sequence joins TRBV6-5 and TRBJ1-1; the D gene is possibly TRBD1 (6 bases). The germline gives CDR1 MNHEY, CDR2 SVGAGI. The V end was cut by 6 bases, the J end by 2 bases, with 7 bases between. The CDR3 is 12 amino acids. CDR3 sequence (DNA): TGTGCCAGCAGGACAGGAAACACTGAAGCTTTCTTT. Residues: CASRTGNTEAFF.

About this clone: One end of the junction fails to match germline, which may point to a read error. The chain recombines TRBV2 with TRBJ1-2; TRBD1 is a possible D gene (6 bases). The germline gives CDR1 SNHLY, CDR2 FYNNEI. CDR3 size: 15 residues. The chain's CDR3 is CASSARIGTPTMSSF. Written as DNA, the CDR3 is TGTGCCAGCAGTGCCCGAATTGGGACACCCACGATGAGCTCCTTC. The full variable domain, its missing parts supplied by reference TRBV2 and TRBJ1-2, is EPEVTQTPSHQVTQMGQEVILRCVPISNHLYFYWYRQILGQKVEFLVSFYNNEISEKSEIFDDQFSVERPDGSNFTLKIRSTKLEDSAMYFCASSARIGTPTMSSFGSGTRLTVV.

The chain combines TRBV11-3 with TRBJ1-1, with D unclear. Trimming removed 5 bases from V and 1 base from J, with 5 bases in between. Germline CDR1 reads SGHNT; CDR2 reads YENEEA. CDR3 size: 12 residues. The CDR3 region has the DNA TGTGCCAGCAGCACGGGGAACACTGAAGCTTTCTTT. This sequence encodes CASSTGNTEAFF.

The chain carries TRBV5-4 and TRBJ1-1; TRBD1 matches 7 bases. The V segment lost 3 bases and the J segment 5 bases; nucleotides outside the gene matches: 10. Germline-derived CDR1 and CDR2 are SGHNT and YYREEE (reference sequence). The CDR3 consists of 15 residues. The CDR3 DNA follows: TGTGCCAGCAGCTCCTATAAACAGGGGAGTACTGAAGCTTTCTTT. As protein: CASSSYKQGSTEAFF.

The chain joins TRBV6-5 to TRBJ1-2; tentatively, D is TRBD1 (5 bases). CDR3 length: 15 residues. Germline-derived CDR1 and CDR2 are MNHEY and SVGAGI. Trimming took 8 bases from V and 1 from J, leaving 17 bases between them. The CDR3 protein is CASGAARSGNYGYTF. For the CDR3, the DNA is TGTGCCAGCGGGGCAGCCCGTTCCGGTAACTATGGCTACACCTTC.

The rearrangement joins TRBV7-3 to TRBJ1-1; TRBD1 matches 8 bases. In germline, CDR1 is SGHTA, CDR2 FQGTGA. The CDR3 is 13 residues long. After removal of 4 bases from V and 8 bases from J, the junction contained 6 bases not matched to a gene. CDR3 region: CASSSRPGGEAFF. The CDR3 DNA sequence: TGTGCCAGCAGCTCCCGACCAGGGGGCGAAGCTTTCTTT.

In DNA, the CDR3 is TGTGCCAGCAGCACCAGGGGAATAAGGGCTAATGAAAAACTGTTTTTT. It is translated as CASSTRGIRANEKLFF. The rearrangement links TRBV5-6 to TRBJ1-4; D is perhaps TRBD1 (6 bases). V lost 4 bases and J 3 bases, leaving 16 bases between the germline ends. This CDR3 spans 16 amino acids. Germline V gene lookup returns CDR1 SGHDT and CDR2 YYEEEE.

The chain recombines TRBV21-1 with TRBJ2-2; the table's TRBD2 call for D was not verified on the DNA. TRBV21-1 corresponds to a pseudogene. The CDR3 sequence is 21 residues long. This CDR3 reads CASSKGFMGLSGTGNTGELFF. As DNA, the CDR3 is TGTGCCAGCAGCAAAGGATTTATGGGACTAAGCGGGACGGGCAACACCGGGGAGCTGTTTTTT.

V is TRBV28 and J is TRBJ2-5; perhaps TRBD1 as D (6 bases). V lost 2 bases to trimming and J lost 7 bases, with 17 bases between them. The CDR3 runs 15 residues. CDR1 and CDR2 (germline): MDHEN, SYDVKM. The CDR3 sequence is CASSLEPQGRGTQYF. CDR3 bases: TGTGCCAGCAGTTTAGAACCACAGGGTCGGGGGACCCAGTACTTC.